The sequence of this T cell receptor (beta chain) was determined in a study of glioma-infiltrating T cells. Using RNA template, CDR3s of TCR alpha and beta were amplified with iRepertoire arm-PCR. For one-step reverse transcription and amplification, roughly 95-450 ng of tissue mRNA or PBMC total RNA was used. One entry per CDR3 protein, called by TCRdb with MiXCR from the multiplex PCR reads. The sample has about 130,000 distinct CDR3 sequences; roughly 24% are singletons. Germline CDR1 reads MNHEY; CDR2 reads SMNVEV (reference sequence). The V end lost 5 bases, the J end lost 0 bases, and 19 bases lay between the germline ends. The CDR3 sequence is 17 residues long.

The sequenced sample consisted of glioma tissue, nonneoplastic brain tissue, or PBMCs (not recorded which). This chain joins TRBV27 and TRBJ1-1; possibly TRBD1 for D (5 bases). The receptor's source is a human donor with low-grade glioma or glioblastoma, undergoing nonglioma brain surgery, or in good health (not recorded which). CDR3 DNA: TGTGCCAGCAGTGCGGGCGCCGGCCGGGGGATGAACACTGAAGCTTTCTTT. Residues: CASSAGAGRGMNTEAFF.